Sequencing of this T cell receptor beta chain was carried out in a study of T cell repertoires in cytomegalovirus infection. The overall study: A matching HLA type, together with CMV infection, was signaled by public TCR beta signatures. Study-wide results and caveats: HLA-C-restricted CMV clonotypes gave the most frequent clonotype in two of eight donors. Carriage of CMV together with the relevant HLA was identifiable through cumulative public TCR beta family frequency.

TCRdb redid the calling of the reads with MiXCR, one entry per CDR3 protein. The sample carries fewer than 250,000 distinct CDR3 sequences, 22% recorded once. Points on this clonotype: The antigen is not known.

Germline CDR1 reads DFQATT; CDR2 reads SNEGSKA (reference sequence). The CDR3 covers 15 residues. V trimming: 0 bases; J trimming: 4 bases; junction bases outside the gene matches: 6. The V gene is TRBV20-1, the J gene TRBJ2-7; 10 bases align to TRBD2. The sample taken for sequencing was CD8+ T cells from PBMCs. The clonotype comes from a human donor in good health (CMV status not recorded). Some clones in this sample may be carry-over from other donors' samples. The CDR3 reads CSARDLERGGYEQYF. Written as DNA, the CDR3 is TGCAGTGCTAGAGATCTCGAGCGGGGGGGATACGAGCAGTACTTC.